This T cell receptor (beta chain) was captured in a study of cytomegalovirus exposure and HLA in healthy donors. Study information: For the approximately 400 genotyped donors, about 81% fell within the Caucasian-associated ancestry cluster.

Overall study findings and caveats: After further analysis at a later stage, 16,951 TCR beta sequences were associated with HLA alleles at 0.05 false discovery rate. Association of a missense DCLRE1C variant with TCR beta V- and J-gene trimming was reported in a later analysis. Further analysis was carried out later, and it showed several of the most significant clusters appearing linked to common viral pathogens.

Worth noting for this clone: Its target is unknown. The sample carries other DNA sequences with the same CDR3.

Vbeta (60) and Jbeta (13) primers were used in the PCR. Clones were sequenced by immunoSEQ multiplex PCR, and TCRdb holds only the in-frame ones, with some missing. The repertoire holds roughly 73,000 clones, with approximately 80% as singletons. The receptor comes from a man aged 40-49 years in good health and CMV-seronegative. Sequenced: PBMCs.

CDR3 amino acids: CASSFPQGGNQPQHF. DNA of the CDR3: TGTGCCAGCAGTTTCCCCCAGGGGGGCAATCAGCCCCAGCATTTT. The genes are TRBV28 and TRBJ1-5; TRBD1 agrees at 7 bases. This CDR3 has 15 amino acids. V lost 3 bases, J lost 2 bases, and 4 bases stayed unmatched. Per germline, CDR1 MDHEN and CDR2 SYDVKM.